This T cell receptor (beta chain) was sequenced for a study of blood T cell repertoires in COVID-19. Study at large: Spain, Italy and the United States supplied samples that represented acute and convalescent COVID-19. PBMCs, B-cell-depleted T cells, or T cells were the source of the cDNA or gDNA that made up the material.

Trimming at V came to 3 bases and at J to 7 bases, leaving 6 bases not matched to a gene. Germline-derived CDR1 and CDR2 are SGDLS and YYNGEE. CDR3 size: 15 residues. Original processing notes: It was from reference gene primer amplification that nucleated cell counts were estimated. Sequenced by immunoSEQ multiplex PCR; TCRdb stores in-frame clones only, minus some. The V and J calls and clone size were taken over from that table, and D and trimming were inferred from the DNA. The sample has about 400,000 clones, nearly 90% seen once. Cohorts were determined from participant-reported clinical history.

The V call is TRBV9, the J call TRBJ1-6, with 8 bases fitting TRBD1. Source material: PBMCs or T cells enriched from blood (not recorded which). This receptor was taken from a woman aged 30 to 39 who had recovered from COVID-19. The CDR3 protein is CASSGPGQVNSPLHF. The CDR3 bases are TGTGCCAGCAGCGGTCCGGGACAGGTCAATTCACCCCTCCACTTT.